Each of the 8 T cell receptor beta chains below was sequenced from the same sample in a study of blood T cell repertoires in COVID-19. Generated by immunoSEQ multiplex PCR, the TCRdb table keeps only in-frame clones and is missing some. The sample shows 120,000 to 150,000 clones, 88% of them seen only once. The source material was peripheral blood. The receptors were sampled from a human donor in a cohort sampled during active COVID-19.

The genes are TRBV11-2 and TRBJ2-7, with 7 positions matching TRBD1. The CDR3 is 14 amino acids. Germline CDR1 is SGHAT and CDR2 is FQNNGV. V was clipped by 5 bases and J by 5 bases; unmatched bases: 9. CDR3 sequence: CASSEQGLGDEQYF. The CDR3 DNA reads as TGTGCCAGCAGCGAACAGGGGTTGGGGGACGAGCAGTACTTC.

The CDR3 region is CASSRGAGNTYNEQFF. The CDR3 bases are TGTGCCAGCAGCAGAGGGGCGGGGAACACCTACAATGAGCAGTTCTTC. This rearrangement joins TRBV14 to TRBJ2-1; perhaps TRBD2 as D (6 bases). With 5 bases removed from V and 2 bases from J, the gap between germline ends came to 16 bases. Germline-derived CDR1 and CDR2 are SGHDN and FVKESK. The CDR3 sequence is 16 residues long.

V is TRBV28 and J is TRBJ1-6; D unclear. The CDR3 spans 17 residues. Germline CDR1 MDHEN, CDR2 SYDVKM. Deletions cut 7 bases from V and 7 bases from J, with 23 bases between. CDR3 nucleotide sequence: TGTGCCAGCACCCTCTTCATGAGAACCGACTCCAATTCACCCCTCCACTTT. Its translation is CASTLFMRTDSNSPLHF.

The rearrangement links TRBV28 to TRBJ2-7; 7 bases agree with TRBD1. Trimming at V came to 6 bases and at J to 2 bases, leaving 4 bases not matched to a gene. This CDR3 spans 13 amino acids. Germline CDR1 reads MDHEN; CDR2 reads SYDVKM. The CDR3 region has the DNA TGTGCCAGCAGACCCGGGACAGCCTACGAGCAGTACTTC. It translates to CASRPGTAYEQYF.

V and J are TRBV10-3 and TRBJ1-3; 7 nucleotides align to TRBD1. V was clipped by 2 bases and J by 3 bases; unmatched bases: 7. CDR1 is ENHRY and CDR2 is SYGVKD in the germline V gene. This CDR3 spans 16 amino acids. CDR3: CAISEGDRLDGNTIYF. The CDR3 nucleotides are TGTGCCATCAGTGAGGGGGACAGATTGGATGGAAACACCATATATTTT.

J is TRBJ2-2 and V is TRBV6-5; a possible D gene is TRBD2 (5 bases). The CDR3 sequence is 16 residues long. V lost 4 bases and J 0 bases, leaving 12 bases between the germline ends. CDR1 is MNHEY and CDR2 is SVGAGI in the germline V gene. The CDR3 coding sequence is TGTGCCAGCAGTTCCCCCCCGGAGGCGAACACCGGGGAGCTGTTTTTT. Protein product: CASSSPPEANTGELFF.

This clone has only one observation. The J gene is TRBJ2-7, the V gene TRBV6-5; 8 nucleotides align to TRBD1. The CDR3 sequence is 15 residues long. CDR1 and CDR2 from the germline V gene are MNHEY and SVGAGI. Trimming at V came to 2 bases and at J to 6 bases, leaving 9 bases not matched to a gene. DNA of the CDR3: TGTGCCAGCAGTTACGTTGACAGGGGATCGGGCGAGCAGTACTTC. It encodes CASSYVDRGSGEQYF.

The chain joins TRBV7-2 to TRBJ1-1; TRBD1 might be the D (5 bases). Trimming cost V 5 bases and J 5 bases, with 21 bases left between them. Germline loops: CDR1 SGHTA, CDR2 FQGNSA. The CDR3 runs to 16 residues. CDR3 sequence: CASSSEAQGGWTEAFF. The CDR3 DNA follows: TGTGCCAGCAGCAGCGAAGCCCAGGGTGGTTGGACTGAAGCTTTCTTT.